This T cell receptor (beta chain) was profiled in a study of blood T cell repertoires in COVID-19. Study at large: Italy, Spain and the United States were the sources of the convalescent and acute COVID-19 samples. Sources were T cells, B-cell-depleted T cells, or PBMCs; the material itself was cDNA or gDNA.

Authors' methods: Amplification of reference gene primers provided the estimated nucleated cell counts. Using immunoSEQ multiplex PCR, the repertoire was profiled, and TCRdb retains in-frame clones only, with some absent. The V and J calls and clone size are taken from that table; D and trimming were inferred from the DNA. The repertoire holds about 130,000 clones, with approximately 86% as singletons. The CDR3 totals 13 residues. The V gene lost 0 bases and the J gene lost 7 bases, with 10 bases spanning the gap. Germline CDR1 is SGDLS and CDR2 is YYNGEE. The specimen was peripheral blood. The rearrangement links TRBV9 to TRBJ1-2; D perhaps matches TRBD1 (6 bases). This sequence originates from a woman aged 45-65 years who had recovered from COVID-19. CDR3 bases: TGTGCCAGCAGCGTAGACACCAGGGGTGGCTACACCTTC. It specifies CASSVDTRGGYTF.